This T cell receptor (beta chain) is drawn from a study of blood T cell repertoires in COVID-19. The overall study: Acute and convalescent COVID-19 specimens originated in the United States, Italy and Spain. Nucleic acid was either cDNA or gDNA, and it came from T cells, B-cell-depleted T cells, or PBMCs.

This clone was recorded once. Authors' processing steps: Reference gene primer amplification yielded estimated nucleated cell counts. Assay used: immunoSEQ multiplex PCR; TCRdb lists only in-frame clones, some missing. The V and J calls and clone size were taken over from that table, and D and trimming were inferred from the DNA. The sample consists of some 130,000 clones, about 80% of them appearing once. CDR1 is MDHEN and CDR2 is SYDVKM in the germline V gene. CDR3 length: 14 residues. V lost 6 bases and J lost 8; bases outside the gene matches: 6. This clonotype was obtained from an elderly woman with acute or convalescent COVID-19. Material: peripheral blood. The chain carries TRBV28 and TRBJ1-6, with TRBD1 matching over 8 bases. DNA of the CDR3: TGTGCCAGCAGGGGGGACAGGATGGATTCACCCCTCCACTTT. Translation: CASRGDRMDSPLHF.